The rows below give T cell receptor beta chains drawn from one sample of a study of T cell responses to AZD1222 COVID-19 vaccine. Sequenced by immunoSEQ multiplex PCR; TCRdb stores in-frame clones only, minus some. This repertoire shows about 150,000 clones, approximately 92% found once; its top ten account for about 3.3%. The material sequenced was peripheral blood, taken 28 days after the second AZD1222 dose. The receptors derive from an adult who received the AZD1222 COVID-19 vaccine. Each CDR3 is given with its conserved first and last residue. A D gene is named only where the DNA matches it firmly. Only some rows state a clone size, as once, few, many or a class for expanded clones.

J gene: TRBJ1-2
D gene: -
V gene: TRBV12-3/TRBV12-4
clone size: -
CDR3 DNA: TGTGCCAGCAGTTTTGGGGGGTATGGCTACACCTTC
CDR3 protein: CASSFGGYGYTF

J gene: TRBJ2-7
D gene: -
V gene: TRBV7-9
clone size: -
CDR3 DNA: TGTGCCAGCAGCTTAATAGCGGACTCCTACGAGCAGTACTTC
CDR3 protein: CASSLIADSYEQYF

J gene: TRBJ2-2
D gene: TRBD2
V gene: TRBV29-1
clone size: -
CDR3 DNA: TGCAGCGTTACGACTAGCGGGAGATCAGGGGAGCTGTTTTTT
CDR3 protein: CSVTTSGRSGELFF

J gene: TRBJ1-1
D gene: -
V gene: TRBV14
clone size: few
CDR3 DNA: TGTGCCAGCAGCCAAGCTACAGGTTTTCTGACTGAAGCTTTCTTT
CDR3 protein: CASSQATGFLTEAFF

J gene: TRBJ1-6
D gene: TRBD1
V gene: TRBV30
clone size: -
CDR3 DNA: TGTGCCATAATCGCGGCAGGGGGTTCACCCCTCCACTTT
CDR3 protein: CAIIAAGGSPLHF

J gene: TRBJ2-7
D gene: -
V gene: TRBV29-1
clone size: -
CDR3 DNA: TGCAGCGTTGAAGATCGTGAGAGGGAGTACGAGCAGTACTTC
CDR3 protein: CSVEDREREYEQYF

J gene: TRBJ2-3
D gene: -
V gene: TRBV20-1
clone size: -
CDR3 DNA: TGCAGTCCCATACACACAGATACGCAGTATTTT
CDR3 protein: CSPIHTDTQYF

J gene: TRBJ2-3
D gene: -
V gene: TRBV24-1
clone size: -
CDR3 DNA: TGTGCCACCAGTGATTATGAGGGCGCAGATACGCAGTATTTT
CDR3 protein: CATSDYEGADTQYF

J gene: TRBJ2-3
D gene: -
V gene: TRBV18
clone size: -
CDR3 DNA: TGTGCCAGCTCACCCAAGACAGGTAGAGATACGCAGTATTTT
CDR3 protein: CASSPKTGRDTQYF

J gene: TRBJ1-2
D gene: -
V gene: TRBV14
clone size: -
CDR3 DNA: TGTGCCAGCAGCCTCCCTTCAGGGCGGGCTGGCTACACCTTC
CDR3 protein: CASSLPSGRAGYTF

J gene: TRBJ1-2
D gene: -
V gene: TRBV27
clone size: -
CDR3 DNA: TGTGCCAGCAGTTTATCACCAGGGTTCTATGGCTACACCTTC
CDR3 protein: CASSLSPGFYGYTF

J gene: TRBJ1-1
D gene: TRBD1
V gene: TRBV5-1
clone size: -
CDR3 DNA: TGCGCCAGCAGCTCTGACAGGGTCCAAACTGAAGCTTTCTTT
CDR3 protein: CASSSDRVQTEAFF

J gene: TRBJ2-5
D gene: TRBD2
V gene: TRBV10-1
clone size: -
CDR3 DNA: TGCGCCAGCAGTGGGGGGACTAGCGGGGTCCAAGAGACCCAGTACTTC
CDR3 protein: CASSGGTSGVQETQYF

J gene: TRBJ2-1
D gene: -
V gene: TRBV6-2/TRBV6-3
clone size: -
CDR3 DNA: TGTGCCAGCAGTTACTCCCCACGGAGGGAGCAGTTCTTC
CDR3 protein: CASSYSPRREQFF

J gene: TRBJ1-2
D gene: TRBD1
V gene: TRBV6-5
clone size: -
CDR3 DNA: TGTGCCAGCAGTTACTCCTCAGGGGGAAATGGCTACACCTTC
CDR3 protein: CASSYSSGGNGYTF

J gene: TRBJ2-7
D gene: TRBD1
V gene: TRBV29-1
clone size: few
CDR3 DNA: TGCAGCGTCGGACAGGGGTGGCACGAGCAGTACTTC
CDR3 protein: CSVGQGWHEQYF

J gene: TRBJ2-7
D gene: TRBD2
V gene: TRBV27
clone size: -
CDR3 DNA: TGTGCCAGCGGCGCACTAGCGCGTAGCGACGAGCAGTACTTC
CDR3 protein: CASGALARSDEQYF

J gene: TRBJ2-7
D gene: -
V gene: TRBV21-1
clone size: once
CDR3 DNA: TGTGCCAGCAGCAAACCCCACAGGGACCTCTACGAGCAGTACTTC
CDR3 protein: CASSKPHRDLYEQYF

J gene: TRBJ2-7
D gene: TRBD1
V gene: TRBV7-9
clone size: -
CDR3 DNA: TGTGCCAGCAGCTTGGGGACAGACCCTAGGGAGCAGTACTTC
CDR3 protein: CASSLGTDPREQYF

J gene: TRBJ1-2
D gene: -
V gene: TRBV2
clone size: -
CDR3 DNA: TGTGCCAGCAGTGAAGAGGGGGGGTCGGAGGGCCTCCGGAGCTATGGCTACACCTTC
CDR3 protein: CASSEEGGSEGLRSYGYTF

J gene: TRBJ1-6
D gene: -
V gene: TRBV27
clone size: -
CDR3 DNA: TGTGCCAGCAGGCCGGACTTTAATTCACCCCTCCACTTT
CDR3 protein: CASRPDFNSPLHF

J gene: TRBJ1-1
D gene: -
V gene: TRBV12-5
clone size: -
CDR3 DNA: TGTGCTAGTGTCAAGGGGGGGACTGAAGCTTTCTTT
CDR3 protein: CASVKGGTEAFF

J gene: TRBJ2-1
D gene: -
V gene: TRBV21-1
clone size: -
CDR3 DNA: TGTGCCAGCAGCACTCGAAGTCCAGGGGGCGCAAGTTTCCGCGGTAAGGGCTATGAGCAGTTCTTC
CDR3 protein: CASSTRSPGGASFRGKGYEQFF

J gene: TRBJ1-1
D gene: -
V gene: TRBV7-2
clone size: -
CDR3 DNA: TGTGCCAGCAGCTTAACAGGGCTGGAGAACACTGAAGCTTTCTTT
CDR3 protein: CASSLTGLENTEAFF

J gene: TRBJ1-1
D gene: -
V gene: TRBV14
clone size: once
CDR3 DNA: TGTGCCAGCAGCCAAGATCTGGGTTTGGGCACTGAAGCTTTCTTT
CDR3 protein: CASSQDLGLGTEAFF

J gene: TRBJ1-1
D gene: -
V gene: TRBV30
clone size: -
CDR3 DNA: TGTGCCTGGACCCTGGGGCTAATAGCTGAAGCTTTCTTT
CDR3 protein: CAWTLGLIAEAFF

J gene: TRBJ2-7
D gene: TRBD1
V gene: TRBV14
clone size: -
CDR3 DNA: TGTGCCAGCAGCTCCAGGACAGGGGCTCTTTGGGAGCAGTACTTC
CDR3 protein: CASSSRTGALWEQYF

J gene: TRBJ2-2
D gene: -
V gene: TRBV5-4
clone size: -
CDR3 DNA: TGTGCCAGCAGCTACCCCACCGGGGAGCTGTTTTTT
CDR3 protein: CASSYPTGELFF

J gene: TRBJ1-1
D gene: -
V gene: TRBV18
clone size: -
CDR3 DNA: TGTGCCAGCTCACCACCGTCGAGGGACACTGAAGCTTTCTTT
CDR3 protein: CASSPPSRDTEAFF

J gene: TRBJ2-1
D gene: TRBD1
V gene: TRBV5-1
clone size: -
CDR3 DNA: TGCGCCAGCAGCTGGGGACAGGGGGCGTCTGTTGAGCAGTTCTTC
CDR3 protein: CASSWGQGASVEQFF

J gene: TRBJ2-7
D gene: -
V gene: TRBV18
clone size: -
CDR3 DNA: TGTGCCAGCTCACCACCGGCTGGGACCCCCCGCTCCTACGAGCAGTACTTC
CDR3 protein: CASSPPAGTPRSYEQYF

J gene: TRBJ2-1
D gene: -
V gene: TRBV5-1
clone size: -
CDR3 DNA: TGCGCCAGCAGCTCGGATGACCCCTACAATGAGCAGTTCTTC
CDR3 protein: CASSSDDPYNEQFF

J gene: TRBJ1-3
D gene: TRBD1
V gene: TRBV7-8
clone size: -
CDR3 DNA: TGTGCCAGCAGCCCAGCTGTGGACAGGGTAATAAGCGGAAACACCATATATTTT
CDR3 protein: CASSPAVDRVISGNTIYF

J gene: TRBJ1-1
D gene: -
V gene: TRBV9
clone size: -
CDR3 DNA: TGTGCCAGCAGCGTAGAGGGTGGGAACACTGAAGCTTTCTTT
CDR3 protein: CASSVEGGNTEAFF

J gene: TRBJ2-1
D gene: TRBD2
V gene: TRBV5-1
clone size: once
CDR3 DNA: TGCGCCAGCAGCTTGGAGGGTAGCGGGAGAAGGGAGCAGTTCTTC
CDR3 protein: CASSLEGSGRREQFF

J gene: TRBJ1-3
D gene: -
V gene: TRBV27
clone size: -
CDR3 DNA: TGTGCCAGCAGCTCCCGATTTCAGGGAGCTGGAAACACCATATATTTT
CDR3 protein: CASSSRFQGAGNTIYF

J gene: TRBJ2-5
D gene: TRBD2
V gene: TRBV5-6
clone size: -
CDR3 DNA: TGTGCCAGCAGCGCGGGACTAGCGGGAGGGCGGGGAGAGACCCAGTACTTC
CDR3 protein: CASSAGLAGGRGETQYF

J gene: TRBJ2-1
D gene: -
V gene: TRBV18
clone size: -
CDR3 DNA: TGTGCCAGCTCACCAGGGCAGGACGCTTACAATGAGCAGTTCTTC
CDR3 protein: CASSPGQDAYNEQFF

J gene: TRBJ2-6
D gene: TRBD2
V gene: TRBV7-9
clone size: -
CDR3 DNA: TGTGCCAGCAGCTTAAATCTAGCGGGGGGCTCTGGGGCCAACGTCCTGACTTTC
CDR3 protein: CASSLNLAGGSGANVLTF

J gene: TRBJ1-1
D gene: -
V gene: TRBV12-5
clone size: -
CDR3 DNA: TGTGCTAGTGGTATACTAGGCGGCGGAACTGAAGCTTTCTTT
CDR3 protein: CASGILGGGTEAFF

J gene: TRBJ2-5
D gene: -
V gene: TRBV24-1
clone size: -
CDR3 DNA: TGTGCCACCAGTGACCTAATTCAAGAGACCCAGTACTTC
CDR3 protein: CATSDLIQETQYF

J gene: TRBJ2-7
D gene: TRBD1
V gene: TRBV2
clone size: few
CDR3 DNA: TGTGCCACAGGTCCCGGACAGGACTCCTACGAGCAGTACTTC
CDR3 protein: CATGPGQDSYEQYF

J gene: TRBJ2-1
D gene: -
V gene: TRBV19
clone size: -
CDR3 DNA: TGTGCCAGTAGTATAGTCGGCGGGACGACCCATGAGCAGTTCTTC
CDR3 protein: CASSIVGGTTHEQFF

J gene: TRBJ2-4
D gene: -
V gene: TRBV19
clone size: -
CDR3 DNA: TGTGCCAGTAGCCAGGGGTGGGCAGCCAAAAACATTCAGTACTTC
CDR3 protein: CASSQGWAAKNIQYF

J gene: TRBJ1-3
D gene: -
V gene: TRBV3-1/TRBV3-2
clone size: -
CDR3 DNA: TGTGCCAGCAGCCAATTTCAGGGTTCCTCGAGGGGAAACACCATATATTTT
CDR3 protein: CASSQFQGSSRGNTIYF

J gene: TRBJ2-3
D gene: -
V gene: TRBV4-1
clone size: -
CDR3 DNA: TGCGCCAGCCGGGGCACAGATACGCAGTATTTT
CDR3 protein: CASRGTDTQYF

J gene: TRBJ2-1
D gene: TRBD1
V gene: TRBV20-1
clone size: -
CDR3 DNA: TGCAGTGCTAGTGATCTACAGGGGGCGCTTTACAATGAGCAGTTCTTC
CDR3 protein: CSASDLQGALYNEQFF

J gene: TRBJ1-5
D gene: -
V gene: TRBV18
clone size: -
CDR3 DNA: TGTGCCAGCTCACCGGGGGGAGGGCAGCCCCAGCATTTT
CDR3 protein: CASSPGGGQPQHF

J gene: TRBJ1-6
D gene: -
V gene: TRBV5-1
clone size: -
CDR3 DNA: TGCGCCAGCAGCCTCGGGACGGAGAATTCACCCCTCCACTTT
CDR3 protein: CASSLGTENSPLHF

J gene: TRBJ2-1
D gene: TRBD2
V gene: TRBV5-1
clone size: -
CDR3 DNA: TGCGCCACCCGGACTAGCGGGAGTTCCTACAATGAGCAGTTCTTC
CDR3 protein: CATRTSGSSYNEQFF

J gene: TRBJ1-2
D gene: -
V gene: TRBV30
clone size: -
CDR3 DNA: TGTGCCTGGAGTTTGGGTGATCTTAGCTATGGCTACACCTTC
CDR3 protein: CAWSLGDLSYGYTF

J gene: TRBJ1-2
D gene: -
V gene: TRBV7-8
clone size: -
CDR3 DNA: TGTGCCAGCAGCCTCCGGGGCCCCCTCCCCTATGGCTACACCTTC
CDR3 protein: CASSLRGPLPYGYTF

J gene: TRBJ1-3
D gene: TRBD1
V gene: TRBV27
clone size: -
CDR3 DNA: TGTGCCACCGCGAGGACAGGTAGCTCTGGAAACACCATATATTTT
CDR3 protein: CATARTGSSGNTIYF

J gene: TRBJ2-3
D gene: -
V gene: TRBV27
clone size: -
CDR3 DNA: TGTGCCAGCAGTACAACCTACAGGGTGGTAGATACGCAGTATTTT
CDR3 protein: CASSTTYRVVDTQYF

J gene: TRBJ1-3
D gene: TRBD1
V gene: TRBV6-6
clone size: -
CDR3 DNA: TGTGCCAGCAGTCGAACTCTACAGGGGGCCTCGCCGCGTGGAAACACCATATATTTT
CDR3 protein: CASSRTLQGASPRGNTIYF

J gene: TRBJ2-7
D gene: TRBD2
V gene: TRBV11-2
clone size: -
CDR3 DNA: TGTGCCAGCAGCTTGGGACTAGCGGGAGGCTTCGAGCAGTACTTC
CDR3 protein: CASSLGLAGGFEQYF

J gene: TRBJ1-2
D gene: TRBD1
V gene: TRBV7-9
clone size: -
CDR3 DNA: TGTGCCAGCAGCCGAGACAGGGACGGCTACACCTTC
CDR3 protein: CASSRDRDGYTF

J gene: TRBJ1-1
D gene: -
V gene: TRBV4-1
clone size: -
CDR3 DNA: TGCGCCAGCAGCCAAGAGTCCAGGATGAACACTGAAGCTTTCTTT
CDR3 protein: CASSQESRMNTEAFF

J gene: TRBJ2-7
D gene: -
V gene: TRBV4-1
clone size: -
CDR3 DNA: TGCGCCAGCAGCCAAGATTGGGGGACGGGTTCCTACGAGCAGTACTTC
CDR3 protein: CASSQDWGTGSYEQYF

J gene: TRBJ2-6
D gene: -
V gene: TRBV19
clone size: -
CDR3 DNA: TGTGCCAGTAGTAGCACAGCTGGGGCCAACGTCCTGACTTTC
CDR3 protein: CASSSTAGANVLTF